These 22 T cell receptor beta chains originate from one sample sequenced in a study of Ad26.COV2.S vaccination and SARS-CoV-2 variants. Sequenced by immunoSEQ multiplex PCR; TCRdb stores in-frame clones only, minus some. The profile shows 250,000 to 300,000 clones, 80% to 90% of them singletons. As for treatment: about 20 received Ad26.COV2.S at low or high dose, single or two shots; 5 received placebo; per-sample allocation not given. After the first vaccine or placebo injection, samples were drawn on day 63. The sample here was peripheral blood, taken in a trial of Ad26.COV2.S vaccine versus placebo. The receptor set was obtained from a person between 18 and 60 years old who received the Ad26.COV2.S COVID-19 vaccine or a placebo.

The V gene is TRBV6-7, the J gene TRBJ1-4; D unclear. TRBV6-7 is an ORF for which the function is uncertain. This CDR3 is built from 15 residues. V lost 0 bases to trimming and J lost 7 bases, with 12 bases between them. CDR3 nucleotides: TGTGCCAGCAGTTACTCGCAGGTACAAGTTGAAAAACTGTTTTTT. It encodes CASSYSQVQVEKLFF.

The chain recombines TRBV2 with TRBJ1-6, with a weak D call TRBD1 (5 bases). V was trimmed by 4 bases and J by 7 bases, leaving 14 bases between them. The CDR3 has 15 residues. Germline V lookup: CDR1 SNHLY, CDR2 FYNNEI. CDR3 sequence (DNA): TGTGCCAGCAGTGCTCGCAGAGGGGACAATTCACCCCTCCACTTT. This codes for CASSARRGDNSPLHF.

The chain recombines TRBV28 with TRBJ2-7; D is tentatively TRBD1 or TRBD2 (5 bases each). CDR1 is MDHEN, CDR2 SYDVKM, per germline. The CDR3 has 15 amino acids. V lost 2 bases, J lost 0 bases, and 11 bases lay in between. CDR3 nucleotide sequence: TGTGCCAGCAGTTTAGGGACGGAAAGCTCCTACGAGCAGTACTTC. This translates into CASSLGTESSYEQYF.

With regard to this clone: Other nucleotide sequences from this sample produce the same CDR3. The CDR3: CASSFRGNQPQHF. DNA of the CDR3: TGTGCCAGCAGTTTTAGGGGCAATCAGCCCCAGCATTTT. This chain links TRBV12-3 or TRBV12-4 with TRBJ1-5; no reliable D call. The CDR3 contains 13 residues. Trimming took off 3 bases at V and 2 bases at J, with 5 bases between the two ends.

This chain connects TRBV6-2 or TRBV6-3 to TRBJ1-5; D may be TRBD1 (5 bases). This CDR3 has 13 amino acids. V gave up 6 bases and J gave up 3 bases, with 9 bases separating them. CDR1 and CDR2 from the germline V gene are MNHEY and SVGEGT. CDR3: CASSFGHNQPQHF. CDR3 nucleotide sequence: TGTGCCAGCAGCTTCGGACACAATCAGCCCCAGCATTTT.

The chain is built from TRBV10-3 and TRBJ1-1; no clear D gene. The CDR3 is 14 amino acids. V lost 0 bases and J 5 bases, leaving 10 bases between the germline ends. Germline V gene lookup returns CDR1 ENHRY and CDR2 SYGVKD. The CDR3 DNA follows: TGTGCCATCAGTGAGTCGTGGCAGAGTACTGAAGCTTTCTTT. Its protein product is CAISESWQSTEAFF.

The chain combines TRBV6-2 or TRBV6-3 with TRBJ2-2; the match to TRBD1 covers 11 bases. Germline V gives CDR1 MNHEY, CDR2 SVGEGT. This CDR3 has 16 residues. V gave up 4 bases and J gave up 0 bases; unmatched junction bases: 1. The CDR3 loop is CASSWTGGANTGELFF. The CDR3 nucleotides are TGTGCCAGCAGTTGGACAGGGGGCGCGAACACCGGGGAGCTGTTTTTT.

The chain has TRBV5-6 and TRBJ2-3, with 10 bases aligning to TRBD1. CDR1 and CDR2 from the germline V gene are SGHDT and YYEEEE. The CDR3 length is 16 residues. V was clipped by 4 bases and J by 4 bases; unmatched bases: 9. CDR3 residues: CASSVSGTGEADTQYF. CDR3 DNA: TGTGCCAGCAGCGTCTCCGGGACAGGGGAGGCAGATACGCAGTATTTT.

J is TRBJ1-5 and V is TRBV30, with D maybe TRBD1 (6 bases). The CDR3 length is 13 residues. CDR1 GTSNPN and CDR2 SVGIG come from the germline V gene (reference sequence). V lost 2 bases and J 4 bases, leaving 9 bases between the germline ends. In DNA, the CDR3 is TGTGCCTGGAGTTCCGGACAGAATCAGCCCCAGCATTTT. This translates into CAWSSGQNQPQHF.

V gene TRBV7-9 combines with J gene TRBJ2-5, with D perhaps matching TRBD2 (6 bases). CDR3 length: 15 amino acids. Germline V lookup: CDR1 SEHNR, CDR2 FQNEAQ (reference sequence). Trimming cost V 4 bases and J 1 base, with 13 bases left between them. Here the CDR3 reads CASSSDWRGQETQYF. In DNA, the CDR3 is TGTGCCAGCAGCTCGGACTGGAGGGGCCAAGAGACCCAGTACTTC. Together with reference TRBV7-9 and TRBJ2-5, the CDR3 gives the full variable domain: DTGVSQNPRHKITKRGQNVTFRCDPISEHNRLYWYRQTLGQGPEFLTYFQNEAQLEKSRLLSDRFSAERPKGSFSTLEIQRTEQGDSAMYLCASSSDWRGQETQYFGPGTRLLVL.

The chain carries TRBV6-5 and TRBJ2-1; TRBD2 might be the D (7 bases). Germline CDR1 reads MNHEY; CDR2 reads SVGAGI. Deletions cut 5 bases from V and 7 bases from J, with 18 bases between. The CDR3 covers 15 residues. This CDR3 reads CASSPLGAGANEQFF. The CDR3 coding sequence is TGTGCCAGCAGTCCCCTCGGCGCGGGGGCGAATGAGCAGTTCTTC.

The chain recombines TRBV11-2 with TRBJ1-1, with D hard to call. This CDR3 spans 17 amino acids. Germline V gene data show CDR1 as SGHAT and CDR2 as FQNNGV. V was trimmed by 0 bases and J by 5 bases, leaving 19 bases between them. As DNA, the CDR3 is TGTGCCAGCAGCTTAGATCTAAGTCGAGGGTTTAAAACTGAAGCTTTCTTT. It translates to CASSLDLSRGFKTEAFF.

The chain recombines TRBV19 with TRBJ1-2, with D unresolved. Trimming took off 8 bases at V and 3 bases at J, with 7 bases between the two ends. The CDR3 sequence is 11 residues long. Germline V lookup: CDR1 LNHDA, CDR2 SQIVND (reference sequence). DNA for the CDR3: TGTGCCAGTGGCGGCTACTATGGCTACACCTTC. It is translated as CASGGYYGYTF.

The V gene is TRBV5-1, the J gene TRBJ2-7; D might be TRBD2 (6 bases). Germline V lookup: CDR1 SGHRS, CDR2 YFSETQ. Trimming shortened V by 2 bases and J by 5 bases, and 11 bases separated the two germline ends. The CDR3 is 13 residues long. The CDR3 reads CASSFRLEDEQYF. The CDR3 DNA follows: TGCGCCAGCAGCTTCCGACTAGAAGACGAGCAGTACTTC.

The J gene is TRBJ1-1, the V gene TRBV7-2, with a weak D call TRBD1 (5 bases). CDR1 and CDR2 from the germline V gene are SGHTA and FQGNSA. CDR3 length: 13 amino acids. V was trimmed by 1 base and J by 2 bases, leaving 5 bases between them. The CDR3 loop is CASSLGDNTEAFF. The CDR3 DNA sequence: TGTGCCAGCAGCTTAGGGGACAACACTGAAGCTTTCTTT.

V gene TRBV9 combines with J gene TRBJ2-5, with 9 bases matching TRBD2. This CDR3 region has 16 residues. Germline lookup yields CDR1 SGDLS and CDR2 YYNGEE. With 0 bases clipped from V and 2 bases from J, the junction kept 5 bases outside the gene matches. CDR3 amino acids: CASSVGQTSGQETQYF. The CDR3 DNA reads TGTGCCAGCAGCGTAGGCCAGACTAGCGGACAAGAGACCCAGTACTTC.

Many counts were recorded for this clone. The rearrangement uses TRBV2 and TRBJ1-1; no definite D call. The germline V gene has CDR1 SNHLY and CDR2 FYNNEI. V was cut by 7 bases and J by 4 bases, with 7 bases left in between. CDR3 length equals 11 residues. The CDR3 region is CASIGFTEAFF. CDR3 nucleotides: TGTGCCAGCATAGGATTCACTGAAGCTTTCTTT.

The chain employs TRBV7-9 and TRBJ1-1; the match to TRBD1 covers 7 bases. Germline CDR1 is SEHNR and CDR2 is FQNEAQ (reference sequence). CDR3 length: 15 residues. V lost 4 bases, J lost 10 bases, and 15 bases stayed unmatched. Here the CDR3 reads CASSYTQAAGGGAFF. In nucleotides, the CDR3 is TGTGCCAGCAGCTACACCCAGGCCGCAGGGGGGGGAGCTTTCTTT.

V and J are TRBV7-3 and TRBJ1-1; D remains ambiguous. V lost 2 bases to trimming and J lost 4 bases, with 11 bases between them. The CDR3 totals 14 residues. Germline V gene sequence: CDR1 SGHTA, CDR2 FQGTGA. The CDR3: CASSLGVAGTEAFF. As DNA, the CDR3 is TGTGCCAGCAGCTTAGGGGTGGCGGGCACTGAAGCTTTCTTT.

The rearrangement joins TRBV9 to TRBJ1-2, with 12 bases lining up with TRBD1. Germline values: CDR1 SGDLS, CDR2 YYNGEE. V was pared by 4 bases and J by 4 bases, with 5 bases of the junction left unmatched. The CDR3 covers 15 residues. Here the CDR3 reads CASSTRDRGLYGYTF. The CDR3 nucleotides are TGTGCCAGCAGCACCCGGGACAGGGGGCTCTATGGCTACACCTTC.

A single count supports this clone. V is TRBV2 and J is TRBJ2-4; 12 bases match TRBD1. V dropped 8 bases and J dropped 8; count of bases not matched to a gene: 10. The CDR3 consists of 15 residues. Germline V gives CDR1 SNHLY, CDR2 FYNNEI. CDR3 sequence reads: CASGEGGTGGHIQYF. CDR3 bases: TGTGCCAGCGGGGAGGGAGGGACAGGGGGCCACATTCAGTACTTC.

This clone was counted a few times. The same CDR3 arises from other DNA sequences in this sample as well. This chain joins TRBV5-1 and TRBJ2-5; D is possibly TRBD1 (5 bases). Germline CDR1 and CDR2: SGHRS and YFSETQ. The V end was cut by 0 bases, the J end by 5 bases, with 11 bases between. The CDR3 spans 14 residues. The CDR3 protein is CASSLGQGGETQYF. The CDR3 nucleotides are TGCGCCAGCAGCTTGGGTCAGGGTGGGGAGACCCAGTACTTC.